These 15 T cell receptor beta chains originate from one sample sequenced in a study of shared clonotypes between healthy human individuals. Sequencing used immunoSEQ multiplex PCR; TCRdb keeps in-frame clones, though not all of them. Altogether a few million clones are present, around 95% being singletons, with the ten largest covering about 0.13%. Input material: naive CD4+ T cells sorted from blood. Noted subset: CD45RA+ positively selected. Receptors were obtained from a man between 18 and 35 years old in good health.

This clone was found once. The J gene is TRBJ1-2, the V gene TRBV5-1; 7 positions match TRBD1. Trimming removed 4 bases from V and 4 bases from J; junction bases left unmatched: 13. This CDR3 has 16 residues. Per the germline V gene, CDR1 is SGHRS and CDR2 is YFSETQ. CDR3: CASSEGTATRGYGYTF. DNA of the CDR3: TGCGCCAGCAGCGAAGGGACAGCAACGAGAGGCTATGGCTACACCTTC.

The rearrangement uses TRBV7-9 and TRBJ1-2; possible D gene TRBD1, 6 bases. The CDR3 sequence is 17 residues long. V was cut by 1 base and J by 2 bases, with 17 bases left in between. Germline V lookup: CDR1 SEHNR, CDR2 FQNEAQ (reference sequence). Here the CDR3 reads CASSLVGRGIENYGYTF. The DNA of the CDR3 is TGTGCCAGCAGCTTAGTTGGCAGGGGAATTGAAAACTATGGCTACACCTTC.

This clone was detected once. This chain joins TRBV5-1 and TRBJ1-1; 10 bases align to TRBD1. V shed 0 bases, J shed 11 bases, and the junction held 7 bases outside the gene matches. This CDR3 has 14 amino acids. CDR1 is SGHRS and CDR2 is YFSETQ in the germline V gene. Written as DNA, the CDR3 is TGCGCCAGCAGCTTGGAATCCGGGACAGGGGATGCTTTCTTT. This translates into CASSLESGTGDAFF.

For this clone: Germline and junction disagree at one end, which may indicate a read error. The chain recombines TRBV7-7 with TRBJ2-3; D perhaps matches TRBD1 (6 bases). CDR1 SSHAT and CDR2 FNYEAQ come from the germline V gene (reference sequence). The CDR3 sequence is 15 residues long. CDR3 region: CASSFPPGESDTQYF. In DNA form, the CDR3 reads TGTGCTAGCAGCTTCCCACCAGGGGAGTCAGATACGCAGTATTTT.

The CDR3 DNA sequence: TGTGCCATCAGTGGTGAAGGGAGCCCCAATCAGCCCCAGCATTTT. It translates to CAISGEGSPNQPQHF. The rearrangement links TRBV10-3 to TRBJ1-5; no firm D call. The V gene's germline CDR1 is ENHRY and CDR2 SYGVKD. V lost 4 bases, J lost 3 bases, and 13 bases lay in between. The CDR3 covers 15 residues.

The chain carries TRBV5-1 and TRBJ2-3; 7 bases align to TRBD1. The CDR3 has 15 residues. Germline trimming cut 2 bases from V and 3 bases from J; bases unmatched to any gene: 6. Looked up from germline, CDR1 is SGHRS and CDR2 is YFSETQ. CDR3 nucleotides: TGCGCCAGCAGCTTTACAGGGGAATTTACAGATACGCAGTATTTT. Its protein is CASSFTGEFTDTQYF.

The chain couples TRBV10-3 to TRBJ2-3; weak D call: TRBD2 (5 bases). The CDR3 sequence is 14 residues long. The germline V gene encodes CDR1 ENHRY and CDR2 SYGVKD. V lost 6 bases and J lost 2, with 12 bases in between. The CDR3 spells CAISEGWTTDTQYF. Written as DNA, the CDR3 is TGTGCCATCAGCGAGGGCTGGACCACAGATACGCAGTATTTT.

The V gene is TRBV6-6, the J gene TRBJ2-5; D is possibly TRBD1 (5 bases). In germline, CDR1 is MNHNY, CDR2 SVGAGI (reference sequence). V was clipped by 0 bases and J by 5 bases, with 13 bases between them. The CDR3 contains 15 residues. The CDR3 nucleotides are TGTGCCAGCAGTTACTCGACAGCTCTCGGGGAGACCCAGTACTTC. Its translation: CASSYSTALGETQYF.

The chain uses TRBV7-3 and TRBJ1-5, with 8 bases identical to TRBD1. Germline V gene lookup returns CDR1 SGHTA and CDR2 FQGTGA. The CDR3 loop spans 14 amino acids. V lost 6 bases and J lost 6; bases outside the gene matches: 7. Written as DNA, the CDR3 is TGTGCCAGCAGTCTGACAGGGGCGGGTCAGCCCCAGCATTTT. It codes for CASSLTGAGQPQHF.

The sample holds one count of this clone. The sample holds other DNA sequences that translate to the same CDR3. CDR3 nucleotide sequence: TGTGCCACCAGCAGAGGCGTCACCGGGGAGCTGTTTTTT. As protein: CATSRGVTGELFF. The chain uses TRBV15 and TRBJ2-2; D uncertain. CDR3 length: 13 residues. V was cut by 1 base and J by 4 bases, with 4 bases left in between. Looked up from germline, CDR1 is LNHNV and CDR2 is YYDKDF (reference sequence).

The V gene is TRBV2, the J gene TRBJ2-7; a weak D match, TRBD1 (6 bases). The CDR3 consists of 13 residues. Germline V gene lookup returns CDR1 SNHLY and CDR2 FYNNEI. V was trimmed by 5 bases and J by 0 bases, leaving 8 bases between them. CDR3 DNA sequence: TGTGCCAGCAGTTACAGGGTCTCCTACGAGCAGTACTTC. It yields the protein CASSYRVSYEQYF.

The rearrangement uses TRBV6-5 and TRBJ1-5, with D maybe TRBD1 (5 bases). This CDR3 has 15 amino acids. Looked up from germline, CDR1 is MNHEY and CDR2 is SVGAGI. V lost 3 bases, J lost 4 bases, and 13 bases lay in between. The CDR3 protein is CASSYTRDLNQPQHF. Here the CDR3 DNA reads TGTGCCAGCAGTTATACCAGGGATCTTAATCAGCCCCAGCATTTT.

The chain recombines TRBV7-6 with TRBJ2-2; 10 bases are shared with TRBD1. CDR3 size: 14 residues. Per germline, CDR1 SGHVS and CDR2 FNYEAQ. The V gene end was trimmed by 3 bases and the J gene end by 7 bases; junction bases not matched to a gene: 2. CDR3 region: CASSLTGGIGELFF. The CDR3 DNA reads TGTGCCAGCAGCTTGACAGGGGGCATCGGGGAGCTGTTTTTT.

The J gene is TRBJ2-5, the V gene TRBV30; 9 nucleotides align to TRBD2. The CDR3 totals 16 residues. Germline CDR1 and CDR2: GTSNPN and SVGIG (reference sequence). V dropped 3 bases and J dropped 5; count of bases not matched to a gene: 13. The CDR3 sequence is CAWSYSGSPQRETQYF. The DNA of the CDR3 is TGTGCCTGGAGCTATAGCGGGAGCCCGCAGCGGGAGACCCAGTACTTC.

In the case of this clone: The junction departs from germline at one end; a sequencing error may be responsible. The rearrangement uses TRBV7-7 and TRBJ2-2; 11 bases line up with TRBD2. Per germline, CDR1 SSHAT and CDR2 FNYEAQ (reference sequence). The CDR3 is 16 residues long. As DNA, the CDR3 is TGTGCTAGCAGCTTTAGCGGGGGGGCCGCTCCCGGGGAGCTGTTTTTT. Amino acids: CASSFSGGAAPGELFF.